This T cell receptor (beta chain) was sequenced for a study of molecular identifiers for immune sequencing clone quantification. Sorting was used to obtain naive CD8 T cells (CD8+CD4-CCR7+CD45RA+). A remark on this clonotype: Its target is not known. At one end the junction does not follow the germline gene, possibly because of a read error.

Bulk TCR libraries were made with methods that had been previously described and with listed TCR primers. MiXCR, run by TCRdb on the PCR reads, gives a single entry per CDR3 protein. The sample holds about 640,000 distinct CDR3 sequences, 15% to 20% seen once. Study outcomes and limitations: Even with 990,000 or so naive cells present, spiked Jurkat TCR RNA from one cell was reportedly detectable.

Germline V gene sequence: CDR1 SGHTA, CDR2 FQGNSA. The CDR3 length is 14 residues. Sequenced sample: naive CD8+ T cells from blood, with Jurkat cell RNA spiked in. Regarding subset: FACS-sorted CD8+CD4-CCR7+CD45RA+ naive T cells. V and J are TRBV7-2 and TRBJ2-7; TRBD1 agrees at 9 bases. The receptor comes from a human donor in good health. Some libraries in this study had Jurkat cell RNA spiked in. The CDR3 nucleotides are TGTGCCGGCAGCCCGGGACAGGGTTCCTACGAGCAGTACTTC. It encodes CAGSPGQGSYEQYF.